The 11 T cell receptor beta chains presented below share a single source sample, sequenced in a study of cytomegalovirus exposure and HLA in healthy donors (TCRdb year 2017). Library prep was done by the immunoSEQ multiplex PCR assay. A mixture of 60 forward primers for TCR Vbeta segments and 13 reverse primers for TCR Jbeta segments was used in the multiplex PCR. Held by TCRdb, this immuneACCESS table contains in-frame sequences only and omits some clones. Under half of the omission traces to an unresolved V gene where checked; the cause of the rest is unknown. The sample records about 280,000 clones, around 90% of which are singletons. The ten largest account for roughly 2% of the sample. Sequenced sample: PBMCs. All receptors come from a woman aged 18-29 years in good health and CMV-seronegative.

The chain has TRBV28 and TRBJ2-7, with 8 bases lining up with TRBD2. The CDR3 totals 15 residues. Germline assignment: CDR1 MDHEN and CDR2 SYDVKM. V trimming: 8 bases; J trimming: 3 bases; junction bases outside the gene matches: 12. Here the CDR3 reads CASLDPGLDSYEQYF. CDR3 bases: TGTGCCAGCCTAGACCCGGGACTAGATAGCTACGAGCAGTACTTC.

This clone has more than one count but fewer than ten. The chain recombines TRBV7-6 with TRBJ2-1, with a possible D match to TRBD2 (5 bases). Germline-derived CDR1 and CDR2 are SGHVS and FNYEAQ. Between the trimmed V and J ends, which lost 4 bases and 10 bases, there was a span of 8 bases. CDR3 length: 11 residues. CDR3 bases: TGTGCCAGCAGCTCGACGGGGGAGCAGTTCTTC. It encodes CASSSTGEQFF.

The rearrangement joins TRBV6-6 to TRBJ1-1, with 7 bases matching TRBD1. Germline trimming cut 7 bases from V and 5 bases from J; bases unmatched to any gene: 13. Germline V lookup: CDR1 MNHNY, CDR2 SVGAGI (reference sequence). The CDR3 runs 15 residues. CDR3 sequence reads: CASTDVTGVGTEAFF. CDR3 coding DNA: TGTGCCAGCACAGATGTAACAGGGGTAGGGACTGAAGCTTTCTTT.

The V gene is TRBV6-5, the J gene TRBJ1-2, with a possible D match to TRBD1 (6 bases). Germline V gene lookup returns CDR1 MNHEY and CDR2 SVGAGI. CDR3 length: 15 amino acids. The V end was cut by 5 bases, the J end by 4 bases, with 17 bases between. CDR3 sequence reads: CASSGGAPVSYGYTF. As DNA, the CDR3 is TGTGCCAGCAGTGGGGGGGCGCCCGTATCCTATGGCTACACCTTC.

The rearrangement joins TRBV6-5 to TRBJ2-7; 13 bases are a match to TRBD2. J gave up 2 bases and V 6 bases, and 4 bases lay outside the gene matches. This CDR3 has 15 residues. Germline values: CDR1 MNHEY, CDR2 SVGAGI. CDR3 sequence reads: CASSRLAGGTYEQYF. The CDR3 nucleotides are TGTGCCAGCAGCCGACTAGCGGGGGGAACCTACGAGCAGTACTTC.

The V gene is TRBV5-1, the J gene TRBJ2-6; weak D call: TRBD1 (5 bases). Per germline, CDR1 SGHRS and CDR2 YFSETQ. This CDR3 has 15 amino acids. V was clipped by 2 bases and J by 1 base, with 7 bases between them. CDR3 region: CASSFTGSGANVLTF. CDR3 bases: TGCGCCAGCAGCTTTACAGGTTCTGGGGCCAACGTCCTGACTTTC.

This clone was found once. One end of the junction fails to match germline, which may point to a read error. V and J are TRBV7-7 and TRBJ2-2; D might be TRBD1 (6 bases). CDR1 and CDR2 from the germline V gene are SSHAT and FNYEAQ (reference sequence). The CDR3 contains 16 residues. CDR3 amino acids: CASSSWVTGNTGELFF. DNA for the CDR3: TGTGCTAGCAGCTCCTGGGTGACAGGGAACACCGGGGAGCTGTTTTTT.

The chain recombines TRBV18 with TRBJ2-5; TRBD1 matches 8 bases. Germline V CDR1 and CDR2: KGHSH, LQKENI. CDR3 length equals 16 residues. V dropped 2 bases and J dropped 3; count of bases not matched to a gene: 8. The CDR3 DNA is TGTGCCAGCTCACCATTTCCAACGACAGGGGAAGAGACCCAGTACTTC. This translates into CASSPFPTTGEETQYF.

The chain is built from TRBV4-2 and TRBJ2-3, with 8 bases aligning to TRBD2. Germline trimming cut 0 bases from V and 2 bases from J; bases unmatched to any gene: 4. CDR3 size: 16 residues. In germline, CDR1 is LGHNA, CDR2 YNFKEQ. The CDR3 sequence is CASSQDQRGLTDTQYF. As DNA, the CDR3 is TGTGCCAGCAGCCAAGATCAGCGGGGGCTCACAGATACGCAGTATTTT.

The chain uses TRBV29-1 and TRBJ2-1; D is possibly TRBD1 (7 bases). V lost 3 bases and J 8 bases, leaving 17 bases between the germline ends. This CDR3 spans 14 amino acids. CDR1 SQVTM and CDR2 ANQGSEA come from the germline V gene. This chain's CDR3 is CSVDIGGGSDEQFF. The CDR3 DNA is TGCAGCGTTGATATCGGAGGGGGCTCGGATGAGCAGTTCTTC.

This clone was seen a single time. The gene calls are TRBV30 and TRBJ1-4; D unresolved. Germline CDR1 is GTSNPN and CDR2 is SVGIG (reference sequence). Trimming pared 0 bases from V and 5 bases from J, leaving 13 bases between. The CDR3 is made up of 15 amino acids. CDR3 nucleotides: TGTGCCTGGAGTGTACCCGCCAGGCTCAATGAAAAACTGTTTTTT. This sequence encodes CAWSVPARLNEKLFF. The entire variable domain, with the rest obtained from reference TRBV30 and TRBJ1-4, is as follows: SQTIHQWPATLVQPVGSPLSLECTVEGTSNPNLYWYRQAAGRGLQLLFYSVGIGQISSEVPQNLSASRPQDRQFILSSKKLLLSDSGFYLCAWSVPARLNEKLFFGSGTQLSVL.